These 20 T cell receptor beta chains were all obtained from the same sample, sequenced in a study of blood T cell repertoires in COVID-19 (dated by TCRdb to the early 2020s). Library prep was done by the immunoSEQ multiplex PCR assay. TCRdb carries this immuneACCESS record with in-frame sequences only. Its versions omit some clonotypes, under half of them owing to an unresolved V gene in the studies checked, with the rest unexplained. This sample comprises about 400,000 clones, nearly 90% of them detected only once. The ten largest clones represent around 2% of the sample. Sequencing was carried out using PBMCs or T cells enriched from blood (not recorded which). These receptor sequences come from a woman between 40 and 50 years old with acute COVID-19.

The chain recombines TRBV24-1 with TRBJ2-1; D may be TRBD1 (5 bases). Germline V gene data show CDR1 as KGHDR and CDR2 as SFDVKD. Trimming cost V 4 bases and J 4 bases, with 7 bases left between them. This CDR3 comprises 13 residues. The CDR3 region has the DNA TGTGCCACCAGTGACAGGGCTTACAATGAGCAGTTCTTC. As protein: CATSDRAYNEQFF.

The chain employs TRBV5-1 and TRBJ2-5; weak D call: TRBD2 (5 bases). The CDR3 runs to 15 residues. V dropped 0 bases and J dropped 2 bases, with 11 bases sitting between them. Germline CDR1 is SGHRS and CDR2 is YFSETQ. CDR3 region: CASSLDSGRQETQYF. The CDR3 coding sequence is TGCGCCAGCAGCTTGGATAGTGGGAGACAAGAGACCCAGTACTTC.

This clone showed up just once. The gene calls are TRBV9 and TRBJ2-3; TRBD2 matches at 9 bases. The germline CDR1 and CDR2 sequences are SGDLS and YYNGEE. This CDR3 region has 16 residues. Trimming cost V 4 bases and J 2 bases; bases outside gene matches: 8. The CDR3, as DNA: TGTGCCAGCAGCTTGGATAGCGGGGGTCACACAGATACGCAGTATTTT. Protein sequence: CASSLDSGGHTDTQYF.

The chain is built from TRBV11-2 and TRBJ2-3, with 8 bases aligning to TRBD2. Germline CDR1 SGHAT, CDR2 FQNNGV. This CDR3 region has 18 residues. The V and J ends lost 2 bases and 4 bases, in that order; junction bases with no gene match: 14. The CDR3 bases are TGTGCCAGCAGCTTAAAAATAACCCCCGGGACTAGGTCAGATACGCAGTATTTT. The encoded protein is CASSLKITPGTRSDTQYF.

This clone was found once. The rearrangement links TRBV12-3 or TRBV12-4 to TRBJ1-1; D remains ambiguous. V dropped 5 bases and J dropped 1 base, with 8 bases sitting between them. The CDR3 totals 13 residues. Here the CDR3 reads CASSPRSNTEAFF. CDR3 bases: TGTGCCAGCAGTCCGAGATCGAACACTGAAGCTTTCTTT.

The chain has TRBV3-1 (or the pseudogene TRBV3-2) and TRBJ1-2; D unclear. Germline V gene lookup returns CDR1 LGHDT and CDR2 YNNKEL (reference sequence). Trimming shortened V by 4 bases and J by 1 base, and 10 bases separated the two germline ends. This CDR3 is 14 amino acids long. The CDR3 loop reads CASSPGLSNYGYTF. CDR3 coding DNA: TGTGCCAGCAGCCCCGGGTTGAGTAACTATGGCTACACCTTC.

The chain couples TRBV7-6 to TRBJ2-3, with TRBD2 as a possible D gene (6 bases). In germline, CDR1 is SGHVS, CDR2 FNYEAQ. V gave up 2 bases and J gave up 5 bases, with 17 bases separating them. CDR3 size: 16 residues. The CDR3 DNA reads TGTGCCAGCAGCTTAAGGCGACTCGGGGGAGAAGATACGCAGTATTTT. Protein: CASSLRRLGGEDTQYF.

This clone appeared a few times. The chain recombines TRBV18 with TRBJ1-6; 8 bases agree with TRBD1. CDR1 is KGHSH, CDR2 LQKENI, per germline. Germline trimming cut 3 bases from V and 9 bases from J; bases unmatched to any gene: 7. The CDR3 has 15 residues. DNA of the CDR3: TGTGCCAGCTCACCGAATCAGGGGGCCATTTCACCCCTCCACTTT. Amino acid sequence: CASSPNQGAISPLHF.

The rearrangement links TRBV29-1 to TRBJ1-1; TRBD1 might be the D (5 bases). This CDR3 has 11 amino acids. Trimming removed 2 bases at V and 10 bases at J, with 11 bases between. From germline, CDR1 is SQVTM and CDR2 ANQGSEA. The CDR3 nucleotides are TGCAGCGTTGAACACGCCGGGGGAGCTTTCTTT. This translates into CSVEHAGGAFF. Variable domain in full (rest from reference TRBV29-1 and TRBJ1-1): SAVISQKPSRDICQRGTSLTIQCQVDSQVTMMFWYRQQPGQSLTLIATANQGSEATYESGFVIDKFPISRPNLTFSTLTVSNMSPEDSSIYLCSVEHAGGAFFGQGTRLTVV.

The genes are TRBV10-2 and TRBJ2-1, with D possibly TRBD1 on 6 matching bases. V lost 10 bases and J lost 6, with 19 bases in between. This CDR3 is built from 14 residues. Germline CDR1 reads WSHSY; CDR2 reads SAAADI. CDR3: CATQPRGGGNEQFF. DNA of the CDR3: TGCGCCACTCAGCCCAGGGGTGGTGGCAATGAGCAGTTCTTC.

The chain carries TRBV29-1 and TRBJ2-2; D remains unclear. Germline-derived CDR1 and CDR2 are SQVTM and ANQGSEA. This CDR3 contains 13 residues. V lost 3 bases, J lost 3 bases, and 8 bases lay in between. CDR3 DNA sequence: TGCAGCGTTGATTCACAACACACCGGGGAGCTGTTTTTT. Translated, it gives CSVDSQHTGELFF.

J is TRBJ2-6 and V is TRBV7-8, with D maybe TRBD2 (5 bases). Trimming removed 3 bases from V and 7 bases from J, with 22 bases in between. The germline V gene encodes CDR1 SGHVS and CDR2 FQNEAQ. This CDR3 region has 18 residues. The CDR3 region is CASSLPWTVRVRANVLTF. The CDR3 DNA reads TGTGCCAGCAGCTTGCCCTGGACTGTCCGCGTAAGAGCCAACGTCCTGACTTTC.

This chain connects TRBV25-1 to TRBJ1-6; TRBD1 matches at 10 bases. Germline lookup yields CDR1 MGHDK and CDR2 SYGVNS. There are 15 residues in the CDR3. V gave up 4 bases and J gave up 10 bases; unmatched junction bases: 7. The CDR3 sequence is CASSGPRDRGSPLHF. CDR3 in DNA: TGTGCCAGCAGTGGCCCCCGGGACAGGGGATCACCCCTCCACTTT.

The sample holds one count of this clone. The V gene is TRBV6-5, the J gene TRBJ1-5; D may be TRBD1 (6 bases). Germline loops: CDR1 MNHEY, CDR2 SVGAGI. With 6 bases removed from V and 5 bases from J, the gap between germline ends came to 11 bases. The length of the CDR3 is 13 residues. CDR3 loop: CASSRQEHQPQHF. The CDR3 region has the DNA TGTGCCAGCAGCCGACAGGAGCATCAGCCCCAGCATTTT.

The chain links TRBV19 to TRBJ2-4; D gene ambiguous. CDR3 size: 14 residues. Germline V gene data show CDR1 as LNHDA and CDR2 as SQIVND (reference sequence). Trimming left V 7 bases short and J 9 bases short, with 19 bases between. The CDR3 loop reads CASTPQALAPIQYF. In DNA form, the CDR3 reads TGTGCCAGTACCCCGCAGGCTTTGGCACCCATTCAGTACTTC.

This chain links TRBV30 with TRBJ2-2, with 10 bases identical to TRBD2. CDR3 length equals 13 residues. Germline V gives CDR1 GTSNPN, CDR2 SVGIG (reference sequence). V gave up 2 bases and J gave up 8 bases; unmatched junction bases: 2. The CDR3 coding sequence is TGTGCCTGGAGTAGCGGGGGGGCTGGGGAGCTGTTTTTT. Amino acids: CAWSSGGAGELFF.

The V gene is TRBV4-1, the J gene TRBJ2-1; tentatively, D is TRBD2 (6 bases). From germline, CDR1 is MGHRA and CDR2 YSYEKL. The CDR3 runs to 15 residues. Trimming took off 6 bases at V and 0 bases at J, with 12 bases between the two ends. The chain's CDR3 is CASRGVGLSYNEQFF. The CDR3 DNA follows: TGCGCCAGCAGGGGGGTGGGACTCTCCTACAATGAGCAGTTCTTC.

The chain combines TRBV28 with TRBJ1-4, with D perhaps TRBD1 (6 bases). The V end lost 5 bases, the J end lost 4 bases, and 11 bases lay between the germline ends. The CDR3 extends over 14 amino acids. Germline V lookup: CDR1 MDHEN, CDR2 SYDVKM. The CDR3 spells CASSRTDLNEKLFF. DNA of the CDR3: TGTGCCAGCAGTAGGACAGACCTTAATGAAAAACTGTTTTTT.

V gene TRBV5-8 combines with J gene TRBJ2-1, with 8 bases that match TRBD2. The CDR3 length is 14 residues. Germline V CDR1 and CDR2: SGHTS, YDEGEE. Trimming cost V 2 bases and J 6 bases; bases outside gene matches: 4. CDR3 region: CASSFGRGANEQFF. CDR3 coding DNA: TGTGCCAGCAGCTTCGGGCGGGGGGCCAATGAGCAGTTCTTC.

The J gene is TRBJ1-4, the V gene TRBV6-5; maybe TRBD1 (6 bases). Germline lookup yields CDR1 MNHEY and CDR2 SVGAGI. The CDR3 covers 14 residues. V was trimmed by 4 bases and J by 5 bases, leaving 11 bases between them. CDR3 sequence (DNA): TGTGCCAGCAGTTTTAGTCAGGGGAATGAAAAACTGTTTTTT. Its translation: CASSFSQGNEKLFF.